These 9 T cell receptor beta chains came from one sample sequenced in a study of cytomegalovirus exposure and HLA in healthy donors. Vbeta (60) and Jbeta (13) primers were used in the PCR. The assay was immunoSEQ multiplex PCR, and TCRdb's table has in-frame clones only and misses some. The profile shows 90,000 or so clones, roughly 71% of them singletons. Source material: PBMCs. The receptors shown here come from a man in his forties or fifties in good health and CMV-seronegative.

This clone was observed a few times. The chain is built from TRBV4-3 and TRBJ2-3; possibly TRBD1 for D (6 bases). CDR3 length: 18 residues. Germline V gene data show CDR1 as LGHNA and CDR2 as YSLEER. The V end lost 1 base, the J end lost 1 base, and 18 bases lay between the germline ends. CDR3 sequence (DNA): TGCGCCAGCAGCCAAGGGCCGGGACGCTCAGGGGGCACAGATACGCAGTATTTT. Its translation: CASSQGPGRSGGTDTQYF.

This rearrangement joins TRBV7-9 to TRBJ2-7; 11 positions agree with TRBD2. With 5 bases clipped from V and 2 bases from J, the junction kept 5 bases outside the gene matches. Germline loops: CDR1 SEHNR, CDR2 FQNEAQ (reference sequence). The CDR3 has 15 amino acids. DNA for the CDR3: TGTGCCAGCAGCCCCCCTAGCGGGGGGACCTACGAGCAGTACTTC. It yields the protein CASSPPSGGTYEQYF. Looking up the rest from reference TRBV7-9 and TRBJ2-7 gives the full variable domain: DTGVSQNPRHKITKRGQNVTFRCDPISEHNRLYWYRQTLGQGPEFLTYFQNEAQLEKSRLLSDRFSAERPKGSFSTLEIQRTEQGDSAMYLCASSPPSGGTYEQYFGPGTRLTVT.

The V and J genes are TRBV9 and TRBJ1-6, with 9 bases fitting TRBD1. This CDR3 has 16 amino acids. The J segment lost 6 bases and the V segment lost 4 bases, leaving 8 bases of the junction unmatched. Per germline, CDR1 SGDLS and CDR2 YYNGEE. The CDR3 spells CASSTLGQGRNSPLHF. In DNA, the CDR3 is TGTGCCAGCAGCACCCTCGGACAGGGGCGTAATTCACCCCTCCACTTT.

The chain carries TRBV5-4 and TRBJ2-1, with D maybe TRBD2 (7 bases). CDR1 is SGHNT and CDR2 is YYREEE in the germline V gene (reference sequence). The V gene lost 4 bases and the J gene lost 8 bases, with 19 bases spanning the gap. The CDR3 is 15 amino acids. The CDR3 DNA sequence: TGTGCCAGCAGCGTCCAAGGGGGGGCCGTAGATGAGCAGTTCTTC. Translated: CASSVQGGAVDEQFF.

The chain employs TRBV27 and TRBJ2-5; 7 bases are shared with TRBD2. This CDR3 comprises 15 residues. CDR1 and CDR2 from the germline V gene are MNHEY and SMNVEV (reference sequence). Germline trimming cut 3 bases from V and 9 bases from J; bases unmatched to any gene: 13. Here the CDR3 DNA reads TGTGCCAGCAGTTTGGTAGCGGGTCCAAACGGGGCCCAGTACTTC. Translation gives CASSLVAGPNGAQYF.

The J gene is TRBJ2-7, the V gene TRBV2, with 8 bases lining up with TRBD1. The trim removed 7 bases at V and 0 bases at J, leaving 14 bases unmatched. Germline lookup yields CDR1 SNHLY and CDR2 FYNNEI. This CDR3 is built from 17 residues. The CDR3 here is CASMGTDRGYSSYEQYV. In DNA, the CDR3 is TGTGCCAGCATGGGGACAGACAGGGGATACAGCTCCTACGAGCAGTACGTC.

This clone was seen a few times. The chain has TRBV10-1 and TRBJ2-7; D ambiguous. Germline loops: CDR1 WNHNN, CDR2 SYGVQD (reference sequence). CDR3 size: 13 residues. Deletions cut 6 bases from V and 3 bases from J, with 12 bases between. The CDR3 DNA reads TGCGCCAGCAGCTCCAATGAGAACTACGAGCAGTACGTC. Translated: CASSSNENYEQYV.

This rearrangement joins TRBV2 to TRBJ2-2, with D tentatively TRBD2 (6 bases). The CDR3 extends over 14 amino acids. CDR1 SNHLY and CDR2 FYNNEI come from the germline V gene. Trimming removed 8 bases at V and 4 bases at J, with 14 bases between. DNA of the CDR3: TGTGCCAGCCGGGGGACTTTTCGCACCGGGGAGCTGTTTTTT. This sequence encodes CASRGTFRTGELFF.

This clone appeared a few times. The chain joins TRBV19 to TRBJ2-7, with TRBD2 as a possible D gene (7 bases). From germline, CDR1 is LNHDA and CDR2 SQIVND (reference sequence). V was pared by 5 bases and J by 0 bases, with 8 bases between. CDR3 length: 13 residues. CDR3 protein: CASSRGASYEQYV. The CDR3 DNA reads TGTGCCAGTAGTCGGGGGGCCTCCTACGAGCAGTACGTC.